This passage covers 29 T cell receptor beta chains from one sample sequenced in a study of cytotoxic CD8 clonotypes in ibrutinib-treated CLL. Sequencing used immunoSEQ multiplex PCR; TCRdb keeps in-frame clones, though not all of them. The table shows 200,000 to 250,000 clones, with just over 70% occurring only once. The sequencing here drew on PBMCs, taken after 12 months of ibrutinib treatment. The source is a human donor with chronic lymphocytic leukemia.

With respect to this clone: Other DNA sequences from this sample encode an identical CDR3 as well. The chain carries TRBV6-1 and TRBJ2-1; D call uncertain. Germline lookup yields CDR1 MNHNS and CDR2 SASEGT. CDR3 size: 15 residues. Between the trimmed V and J ends, which lost 1 base and 1 base, there was a span of 8 bases. The CDR3 loop reads CASSEGGSSYNEQFF. The CDR3, as DNA: TGTGCCAGCAGTGAAGGGGGTTCTTCCTACAATGAGCAGTTCTTC.

The chain links TRBV27 to TRBJ2-1, with 9 bases aligning to TRBD2. The CDR3 extends over 16 amino acids. In germline, CDR1 is MNHEY, CDR2 SMNVEV (reference sequence). The ends lost 4 bases at V and 7 bases at J; junction bases unmatched: 11. CDR3 residues: CASSSYSSTSGNEQFF. CDR3 DNA sequence: TGTGCCAGCAGTTCGTATTCCTCGACTAGCGGTAATGAGCAGTTCTTC.

There are many counts of this clone. The chain carries TRBV27 and TRBJ1-2; D perhaps matches TRBD1 (6 bases). Looked up from germline, CDR1 is MNHEY and CDR2 is SMNVEV (reference sequence). V was clipped by 3 bases and J by 4 bases, with 12 bases between them. This CDR3 is built from 14 residues. The CDR3 DNA sequence: TGTGCCAGCAGTTTTAGTTCGGGGGCCTATGGCTACACCTTC. This codes for CASSFSSGAYGYTF.

The V and J genes are TRBV7-2 and TRBJ1-5; no clear D. The CDR3 runs to 16 residues. Trimming left V 5 bases short and J 2 bases short, with 16 bases between. The germline gives CDR1 SGHTA, CDR2 FQGNSA. The CDR3 loop reads CASSPSRNLGNQPQHF. The CDR3 coding sequence is TGTGCCAGCAGCCCCAGTCGGAATCTGGGCAATCAGCCCCAGCATTTT.

The chain employs TRBV7-2 and TRBJ1-2; the D gene is possibly TRBD1 (5 bases). The germline CDR1 and CDR2 sequences are SGHTA and FQGNSA. The length of the CDR3 is 13 residues. V lost 2 bases to trimming and J lost 6 bases, with 10 bases between them. CDR3 amino acids: CASSLQPDNGYTF. The CDR3 region has the DNA TGTGCCAGCAGCTTACAGCCGGACAATGGCTACACCTTC.

The chain employs TRBV4-3 and TRBJ1-5; D uncertain. The CDR3 loop spans 14 amino acids. V lost 0 bases and J 7 bases, leaving 10 bases between the germline ends. Germline-derived CDR1 and CDR2 are LGHNA and YSLEER. The CDR3 sequence is CASSQENILQPQHF. The CDR3 region has the DNA TGCGCCAGCAGCCAAGAAAACATCTTACAGCCCCAGCATTTT.

This clone qualifies as medium-sized. The V call is TRBV7-2, the J call TRBJ1-6, with no clear D. CDR1 and CDR2 from the germline V gene are SGHTA and FQGNSA. V was trimmed by 5 bases and J by 13 bases, leaving 18 bases between them. This CDR3 has 14 residues. The CDR3, as DNA: TGTGCCAGCAGCGTCGCGATCGGTTCGGCTCCCCTCCACTTT. It yields the protein CASSVAIGSAPLHF.

The CDR3: CASSTLGTGGNEQFF. The CDR3 coding sequence is TGTGCCAGCAGCACCTTGGGGACCGGAGGCAATGAGCAGTTCTTC. The V gene is TRBV9, the J gene TRBJ2-1, with D perhaps TRBD1 or TRBD2 (5 bases each). The V and J ends lost 4 bases and 6 bases respectively, with 17 bases between them. This CDR3 spans 15 amino acids. CDR1 is SGDLS and CDR2 is YYNGEE in the germline V gene.

The CDR3 bases are TGTGCCAGCAGCTTAGGCACAGGGGGCGATACCGGGGAGCTGTTTTTT. This translates into CASSLGTGGDTGELFF. The V and J genes are TRBV7-9 and TRBJ2-2; TRBD1 agrees at 9 bases. Germline trimming cut 1 base from V and 5 bases from J; bases unmatched to any gene: 5. This CDR3 spans 16 amino acids. Germline values: CDR1 SEHNR, CDR2 FQNEAQ (reference sequence).

This clone came up a few times. J is TRBJ2-5 and V is TRBV7-3; D call uncertain. The length of the CDR3 is 13 residues. Germline V gene data show CDR1 as SGHTA and CDR2 as FQGTGA. The V gene lost 1 base and the J gene lost 2 bases, with 5 bases spanning the gap. The CDR3 protein is CASSLNIQETQYF. The CDR3 region has the DNA TGTGCCAGCAGCTTAAATATTCAAGAGACCCAGTACTTC.

The chain links TRBV10-3 to TRBJ2-7; 9 nucleotides agree with TRBD1. V lost 11 bases and J lost 1; bases outside the gene matches: 9. The CDR3 spans 14 residues. Germline CDR1 is ENHRY and CDR2 is SYGVKD. In DNA, the CDR3 is TGTGCCGTAGCCGGGACAGGGTCGTCCTACGAGCAGTACTTC. Translating gives CAVAGTGSSYEQYF.

The chain carries TRBV5-1 and TRBJ2-3; 8 bases fit TRBD2. Germline assignment: CDR1 SGHRS and CDR2 YFSETQ. V shed 0 bases, J shed 4 bases, and the junction held 4 bases outside the gene matches. This CDR3 contains 15 residues. The CDR3 DNA is TGCGCCAGCAGCTTGGAATACGGGAGGGCAGATACGCAGTATTTT. Protein: CASSLEYGRADTQYF. The whole variable domain, remainder taken from reference TRBV5-1 and TRBJ2-3, is KAGVTQTPRYLIKTRGQQVTLSCSPISGHRSVSWYQQTPGQGLQFLFEYFSETQRNKGNFPGRFSGRQFSNSRSEMNVSTLELGDSALYLCASSLEYGRADTQYFGPGTRLTVL.

The V and J genes are TRBV11-2 and TRBJ2-1; D gene uncertain. The CDR3 covers 11 residues. Between the trimmed V and J ends, which lost 4 bases and 9 bases, there was a span of 7 bases. Germline V gene lookup returns CDR1 SGHAT and CDR2 FQNNGV. CDR3 loop: CASSWSPEQFF. In DNA, the CDR3 is TGTGCCAGCAGCTGGTCACCTGAGCAGTTCTTC. Combining the CDR3 with reference TRBV11-2 and TRBJ2-1 gives the whole variable domain EAGVAQSPRYKIIEKRQSVAFWCNPISGHATLYWYQQILGQGPKLLIQFQNNGVVDDSQLPKDRFSAERLKGVDSTLKIQPAKLEDSAVYLCASSWSPEQFFGPGTRLTVL.

The chain uses TRBV4-2 and TRBJ1-1; D might be TRBD1 (6 bases). The germline V gene encodes CDR1 LGHNA and CDR2 YNFKEQ. V lost 4 bases and J 3 bases, leaving 12 bases between the germline ends. The CDR3 runs to 14 residues. The chain's CDR3 is CASSRAQGDTEAFF. DNA of the CDR3: TGTGCCAGCAGCCGTGCACAGGGAGACACTGAAGCTTTCTTT.

The rearrangement links TRBV4-2 to TRBJ2-2; D perhaps matches TRBD1 (5 bases). Germline CDR1 is LGHNA and CDR2 is YNFKEQ. This CDR3 contains 17 residues. Trimming took 4 bases from V and 6 from J, leaving 21 bases between them. In DNA, the CDR3 is TGTGCCAGCAGCCCTCCAAAAGGGGCGTTTGGTCCCGGGGAGCTGTTTTTT. Translating gives CASSPPKGAFGPGELFF.

This clone was observed a few times. V gene TRBV11-1 combines with J gene TRBJ1-1; tentative D call: TRBD1 (5 bases). Germline V gene sequence: CDR1 SGHAT, CDR2 FQDESV (reference sequence). V lost 5 bases and J 1 base, leaving 8 bases between the germline ends. The CDR3 length is 13 residues. The CDR3 nucleotides read TGTGCCAGCAGCCTTACAGGGAACACTGAAGCTTTCTTT. This codes for CASSLTGNTEAFF. The complete variable domain, with remaining parts taken from reference TRBV11-1 and TRBJ1-1, reads EAEVAQSPRYKITEKSQAVAFWCDPISGHATLYWYRQILGQGPELLVQFQDESVVDDSQLPKDRFSAERLKGVDSTLKIQPAELGDSAMYLCASSLTGNTEAFFGQGTRLTVV.

V is TRBV30 and J is TRBJ2-7; 8 bases align to TRBD2. J lost 1 base, V lost 3 bases, and 8 bases had no gene match. Germline V gene sequence: CDR1 GTSNPN, CDR2 SVGIG (reference sequence). There are 15 residues in the CDR3. This CDR3 is CAWSRSSGLSYEQYF. The DNA for the CDR3 is TGTGCCTGGAGCCGATCTAGCGGGCTTTCCTACGAGCAGTACTTC.

The chain's CDR3 is CASSLAGGSGYNEQFF. CDR3 DNA: TGTGCCAGCAGCTTAGCGGGAGGGTCGGGTTACAATGAGCAGTTCTTC. The chain recombines TRBV5-4 with TRBJ2-1, with 10 bases identical to TRBD2. The junction had 6 bases not matched to a gene; V was cut back by 2 bases and J by 4 bases. The CDR3 runs to 16 residues. Germline V gene data show CDR1 as SGHNT and CDR2 as YYREEE (reference sequence). The full variable domain, its missing parts supplied by reference TRBV5-4 and TRBJ2-1, is ETGVTQSPTHLIKTRGQQVTLRCSSQSGHNTVSWYQQALGQGPQFIFQYYREEENGRGNFPPRFSGLQFPNYSSELNVNALELDDSALYLCASSLAGGSGYNEQFFGPGTRLTVL.

This clone showed up just a few times. This chain links TRBV2 with TRBJ1-6; 7 nucleotides line up with TRBD1. Unmatched junction bases numbered 0, after V lost 2 bases and J lost 14 bases. Germline-derived CDR1 and CDR2 are SNHLY and FYNNEI. This CDR3 contains 11 residues. As DNA, the CDR3 is TGTGCCAGCAGTGAACAGGGGGCCCTCCACTTT. As protein: CASSEQGALHF.

The CDR3 spells CASSRTRVITDTQYF. The CDR3 nucleotides read TGTGCCAGCAGCAGGACCAGGGTAATCACAGATACGCAGTATTTT. The gene calls are TRBV7-2 and TRBJ2-3, with D possibly matching TRBD1 (5 bases). With 5 bases removed from V and 2 bases from J, the gap between germline ends came to 14 bases. CDR1 is SGHTA and CDR2 is FQGNSA in the germline V gene. The CDR3 is made up of 15 amino acids.

This clone was recorded a few times. The rearrangement uses TRBV16 and TRBJ2-7, with 10 bases fitting TRBD1. J lost 2 bases, V lost 4 bases, and 2 bases had no gene match. CDR1 and CDR2 (germline): KGHSY, FQNENV. The CDR3 spans 14 residues. The CDR3, as DNA: TGTGCCAGCAGCCGCGGGACAGGGGCCTACGAGCAGTACTTC. Translating gives CASSRGTGAYEQYF. Supplemented by reference TRBV16 and TRBJ2-7, the full variable domain reads GEEVAQTPKHLVRGEGQKAKLYCAPIKGHSYVFWYQQVLKNEFKFLISFQNENVFDETGMPKERFSAKCLPNSPCSLEIQATKLEDSAVYFCASSRGTGAYEQYFGPGTRLTVT.

The chain is built from TRBV6-5 and TRBJ2-7; D perhaps matches TRBD1 (5 bases). The V gene's germline CDR1 is MNHEY and CDR2 SVGAGI. Trimming took 6 bases from V and 0 from J, leaving 9 bases between them. The CDR3 loop spans 13 amino acids. CDR3 nucleotides: TGTGCCAGCAGGGCCAGGGACTCCTACGAGCAGTACTTC. This translates into CASRARDSYEQYF.

This chain uses TRBV15 with TRBJ2-2; a weak D match, TRBD1 (5 bases). Germline CDR1 and CDR2: LNHNV and YYDKDF (reference sequence). CDR3 length equals 14 residues. V lost 3 bases to trimming and J lost 1 base, with 6 bases between them. CDR3 sequence reads: CATSRQGNTGELFF. Here the CDR3 DNA reads TGTGCCACCAGCAGGCAGGGGAACACCGGGGAGCTGTTTTTT.

The chain is built from TRBV27 and TRBJ1-1; no firm D call. The CDR3 loop spans 15 amino acids. CDR1 is MNHEY and CDR2 is SMNVEV in the germline V gene (reference sequence). V gave up 6 bases and J gave up 6 bases, with 20 bases separating them. CDR3 protein: CASSETAGPGAEAFF. In DNA form, the CDR3 reads TGTGCCAGCAGCGAAACCGCCGGACCGGGCGCTGAAGCTTTCTTT.

In its sample, this clone was seen once. The J gene is TRBJ1-1, the V gene TRBV2; 7 nucleotides align to TRBD1. The germline CDR1 and CDR2 sequences are SNHLY and FYNNEI. The CDR3 has 16 residues. Unmatched junction bases numbered 12, after V lost 4 bases and J lost 4 bases. CDR3 sequence: CASSASRQGGSTEAFF. The CDR3, as DNA: TGTGCCAGCAGTGCCAGTCGACAGGGAGGGAGCACTGAAGCTTTCTTT. The variable domain in full, with the rest retrieved from reference TRBV2 and TRBJ1-1, is EPEVTQTPSHQVTQMGQEVILRCVPISNHLYFYWYRQILGQKVEFLVSFYNNEISEKSEIFDDQFSVERPDGSNFTLKIRSTKLEDSAMYFCASSASRQGGSTEAFFGQGTRLTVV.

This chain links TRBV4-2 with TRBJ1-1; maybe TRBD1 (5 bases). V was shortened by 3 bases and J by 1 base, with 15 bases between the two germline ends. Germline V gene sequence: CDR1 LGHNA, CDR2 YNFKEQ. CDR3 size: 16 residues. CDR3 protein: CASSQEPGRTNTEAFF. For the CDR3, the DNA is TGTGCCAGCAGCCAGGAACCGGGACGGACGAACACTGAAGCTTTCTTT.

This clone was found a few times. The gene calls are TRBV5-1 and TRBJ2-3; 10 nucleotides align to TRBD1. CDR3 length: 14 residues. Germline V CDR1 and CDR2: SGHRS, YFSETQ. Germline trimming cut 6 bases from V and 5 bases from J; bases unmatched to any gene: 6. Here the CDR3 reads CASTTWTGGDTQYF. The DNA of the CDR3 is TGCGCCAGCACCACCTGGACAGGGGGAGATACGCAGTATTTT.

The V call is TRBV19, the J call TRBJ2-3; no clear D. V shed 4 bases and J shed 0 bases, with 11 bases lying between them. Germline V gene lookup returns CDR1 LNHDA and CDR2 SQIVND (reference sequence). The CDR3 sequence is 15 residues long. The CDR3 DNA follows: TGTGCCAGTAGTAAGATGAGAGTTAGCACAGATACGCAGTATTTT. Protein sequence: CASSKMRVSTDTQYF.

The chain employs TRBV30 and TRBJ2-3; no reliable D call. The V and J ends lost 4 bases and 1 base respectively, with 18 bases between them. The CDR3 is 16 amino acids. The V gene's germline CDR1 is GTSNPN and CDR2 SVGIG (reference sequence). The CDR3 loop reads CAWNKIGIGRTDTQYF. Here the CDR3 DNA reads TGTGCCTGGAACAAGATCGGAATCGGCCGCACAGATACGCAGTATTTT. The full variable domain, in which reference TRBV30 and TRBJ2-3 provide the parts outside the CDR3, is SQTIHQWPATLVQPVGSPLSLECTVEGTSNPNLYWYRQAAGRGLQLLFYSVGIGQISSEVPQNLSASRPQDRQFILSSKKLLLSDSGFYLCAWNKIGIGRTDTQYFGPGTRLTVL.